This T cell receptor beta chain emerged from a study of siplizumab effects on memory and regulatory T cells. The data were produced by immunoSEQ multiplex PCR, yet TCRdb's version contains in-frame clones alone and is incomplete. Of over 70,000 clones listed, roughly 94% are singletons. A note on this clone: Its matching antigen is unknown.

Trimming shortened V by 4 bases and J by 6 bases, and 13 bases separated the two germline ends. The CDR3 length is 14 residues. Germline CDR1 and CDR2: SGHRS and YFSETQ. General study points: Naive versus memory phenotype went unassigned for roughly 80-96% of proliferating CD4+ or CD8+ clones. Mappable alloreactive CD4+ clones came from Treg cells less than 70% of the time on average with siplizumab, against 26.9% in controls. Proliferating siplizumab-culture Tregs lacked confirmation of suppressive function. Memory T cells appeared less diverse than naive cells, which seemed to contribute substantially to alloresponse.

Sequencing was carried out using CD8+ T cells sorted from blood. The sequence was collected from a human donor in good health. The chain recombines TRBV5-1 with TRBJ2-2; D possibly corresponds to TRBD1 (6 bases). In DNA, the CDR3 is TGCGCCAGCAGCGTATCAAAGGGGGCCGGGGAGCTGTTTTTT. This codes for CASSVSKGAGELFF.